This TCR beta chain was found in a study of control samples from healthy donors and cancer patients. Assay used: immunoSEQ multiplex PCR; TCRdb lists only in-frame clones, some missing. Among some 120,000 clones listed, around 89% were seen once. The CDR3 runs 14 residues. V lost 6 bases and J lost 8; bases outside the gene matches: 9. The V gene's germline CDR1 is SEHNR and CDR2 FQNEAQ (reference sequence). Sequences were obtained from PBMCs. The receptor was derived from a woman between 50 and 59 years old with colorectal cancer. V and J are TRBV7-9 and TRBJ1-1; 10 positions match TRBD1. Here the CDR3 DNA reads TGTGCCAGCAGTCTCACCCCGGGACAGGGGGAAGCTTTCTTT. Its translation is CASSLTPGQGEAFF.